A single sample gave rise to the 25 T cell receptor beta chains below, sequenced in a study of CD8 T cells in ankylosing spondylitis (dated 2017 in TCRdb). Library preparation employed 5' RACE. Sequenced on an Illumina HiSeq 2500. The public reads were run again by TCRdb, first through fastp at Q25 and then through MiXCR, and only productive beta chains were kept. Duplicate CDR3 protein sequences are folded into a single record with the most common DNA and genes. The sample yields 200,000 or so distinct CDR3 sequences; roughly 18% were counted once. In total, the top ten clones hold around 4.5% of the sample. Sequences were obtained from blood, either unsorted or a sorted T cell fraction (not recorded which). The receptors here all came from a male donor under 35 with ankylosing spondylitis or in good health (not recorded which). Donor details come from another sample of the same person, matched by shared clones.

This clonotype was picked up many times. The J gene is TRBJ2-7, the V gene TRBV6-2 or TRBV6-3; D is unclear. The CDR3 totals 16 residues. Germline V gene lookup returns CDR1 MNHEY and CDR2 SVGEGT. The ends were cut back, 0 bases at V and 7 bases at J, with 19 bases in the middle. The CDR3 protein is CASSYSRGARPGEQYF. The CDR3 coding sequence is TGTGCCAGCAGTTACTCGAGAGGCGCCAGGCCCGGGGAGCAGTACTTC.

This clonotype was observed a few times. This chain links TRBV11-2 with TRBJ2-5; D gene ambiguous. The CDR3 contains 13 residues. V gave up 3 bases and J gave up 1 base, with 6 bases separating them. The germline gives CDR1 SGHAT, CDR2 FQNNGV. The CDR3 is CASSFLVQETQYF. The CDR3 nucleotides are TGTGCCAGCAGCTTCCTAGTCCAAGAGACCCAGTACTTC.

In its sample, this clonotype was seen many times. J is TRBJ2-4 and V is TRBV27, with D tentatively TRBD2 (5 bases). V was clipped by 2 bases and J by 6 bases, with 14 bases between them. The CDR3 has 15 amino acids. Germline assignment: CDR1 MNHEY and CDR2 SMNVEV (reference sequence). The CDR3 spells CASSLIGLVPNIQYF. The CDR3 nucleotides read TGTGCCAGCAGTTTAATAGGACTCGTACCAAACATTCAGTACTTC.

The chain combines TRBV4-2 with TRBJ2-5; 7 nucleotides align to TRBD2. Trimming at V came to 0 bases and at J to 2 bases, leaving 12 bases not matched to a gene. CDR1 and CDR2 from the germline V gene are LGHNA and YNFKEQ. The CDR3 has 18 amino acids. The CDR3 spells CASSQDSWASGEQETQYF. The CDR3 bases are TGTGCCAGCAGCCAAGATAGCTGGGCTAGCGGAGAGCAAGAGACCCAGTACTTC.

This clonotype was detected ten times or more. Written as DNA, the CDR3 is TGCGCCAGCAGCCTTGGACTATCGAGCTCCTACAATGAGCAGTTCTTC. Translated, it gives CASSLGLSSSYNEQFF. The chain couples TRBV5-1 to TRBJ2-1; D is perhaps TRBD2 (6 bases). The V gene's germline CDR1 is SGHRS and CDR2 YFSETQ. The CDR3 is 16 amino acids. With 4 bases removed from V and 0 bases from J, the gap between germline ends came to 14 bases.

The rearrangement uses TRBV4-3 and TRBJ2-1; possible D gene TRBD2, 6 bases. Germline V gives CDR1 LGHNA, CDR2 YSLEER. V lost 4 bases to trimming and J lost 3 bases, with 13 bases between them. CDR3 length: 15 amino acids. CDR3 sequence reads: CASSRGAGRYNEQFF. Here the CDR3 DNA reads TGCGCCAGCAGCCGGGGTGCGGGACGCTACAATGAGCAGTTCTTC.

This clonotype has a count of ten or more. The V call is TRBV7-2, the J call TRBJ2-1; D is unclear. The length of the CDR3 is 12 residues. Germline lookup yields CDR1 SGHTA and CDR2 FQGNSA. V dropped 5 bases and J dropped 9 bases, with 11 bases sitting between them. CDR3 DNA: TGTGCCAGCAGCCCGGCTTATGGTGAGCAGTTCTTC. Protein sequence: CASSPAYGEQFF.

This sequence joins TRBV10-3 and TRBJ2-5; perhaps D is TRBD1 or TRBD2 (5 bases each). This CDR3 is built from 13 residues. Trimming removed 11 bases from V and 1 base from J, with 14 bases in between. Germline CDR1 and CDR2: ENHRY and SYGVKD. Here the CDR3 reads CASRDHSQETQYF. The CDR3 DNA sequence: TGTGCCTCCAGGGACCACTCCCAAGAGACCCAGTACTTC.

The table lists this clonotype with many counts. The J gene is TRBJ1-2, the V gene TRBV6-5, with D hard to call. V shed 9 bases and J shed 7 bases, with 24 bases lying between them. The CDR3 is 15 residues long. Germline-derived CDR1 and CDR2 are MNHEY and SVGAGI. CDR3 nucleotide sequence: TGTGCCAGACTCGGTCGACCGGGCCCGATGGGTGGCTACACCTTC. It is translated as CARLGRPGPMGGYTF.

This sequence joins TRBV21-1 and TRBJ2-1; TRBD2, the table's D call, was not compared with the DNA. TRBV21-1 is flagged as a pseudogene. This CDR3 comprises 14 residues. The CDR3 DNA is TGTGCCAGCAGCAAAGCGGTAGGGCAGCATGAGCAGTTCTTC. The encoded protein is CASSKAVGQHEQFF.

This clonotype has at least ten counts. CDR3 sequence: CASSPAGREPYNEQFF. In DNA form, the CDR3 reads TGTGCCAGCAGCCCGGCCGGGCGGGAGCCCTACAATGAGCAGTTCTTC. V is TRBV3-1 and J is TRBJ2-1; the match to TRBD2 covers 7 bases. V dropped 4 bases and J dropped 2; count of bases not matched to a gene: 8. This CDR3 region has 16 residues. Germline values: CDR1 LGHDT, CDR2 YNNKEL (reference sequence).

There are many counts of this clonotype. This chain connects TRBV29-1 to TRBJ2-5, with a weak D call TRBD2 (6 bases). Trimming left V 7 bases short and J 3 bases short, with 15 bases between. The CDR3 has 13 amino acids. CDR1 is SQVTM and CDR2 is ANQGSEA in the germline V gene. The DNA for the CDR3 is TGCAGCGCCGCCTCACGGAGGGAAGAGACCCAGTACTTC. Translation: CSAASRREETQYF.

The CDR3 region is CSAVRGLAYNEQFF. The CDR3 region has the DNA TGCAGTGCTGTCCGGGGACTAGCATATAATGAGCAGTTCTTC. The gene calls are TRBV20-1 and TRBJ2-1, with 9 bases matching TRBD2. In germline, CDR1 is DFQATT, CDR2 SNEGSKA (reference sequence). The junction had 9 bases not matched to a gene; V was cut back by 5 bases and J by 7 bases. The CDR3 totals 14 residues.

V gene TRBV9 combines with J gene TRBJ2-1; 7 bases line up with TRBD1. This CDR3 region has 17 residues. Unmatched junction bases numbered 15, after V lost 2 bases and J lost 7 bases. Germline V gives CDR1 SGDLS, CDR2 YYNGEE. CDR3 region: CASSVNPATTRGNEQFF. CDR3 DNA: TGTGCCAGCAGCGTCAACCCGGCGACTACCAGGGGGAATGAGCAGTTCTTC.

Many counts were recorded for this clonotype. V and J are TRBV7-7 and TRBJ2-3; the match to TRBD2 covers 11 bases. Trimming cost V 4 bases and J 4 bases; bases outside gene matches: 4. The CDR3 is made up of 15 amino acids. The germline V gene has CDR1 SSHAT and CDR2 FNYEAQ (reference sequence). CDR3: CASSSTSGSADTQYF. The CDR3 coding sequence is TGTGCCAGCAGCTCTACTAGCGGGAGCGCAGATACGCAGTATTTT.

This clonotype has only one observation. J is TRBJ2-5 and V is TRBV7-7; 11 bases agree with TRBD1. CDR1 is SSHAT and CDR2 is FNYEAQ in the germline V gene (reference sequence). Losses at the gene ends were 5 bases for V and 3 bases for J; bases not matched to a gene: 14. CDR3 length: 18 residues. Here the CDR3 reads CASSPGSVWTGGEETQYF. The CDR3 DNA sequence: TGTGCCAGCAGCCCAGGGTCTGTGTGGACAGGGGGCGAAGAGACCCAGTACTTC.

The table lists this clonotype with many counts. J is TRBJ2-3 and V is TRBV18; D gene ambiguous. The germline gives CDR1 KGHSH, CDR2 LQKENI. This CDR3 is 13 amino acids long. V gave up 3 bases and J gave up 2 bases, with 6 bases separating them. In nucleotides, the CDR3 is TGTGCCAGCTCACCGGTTTCCACAGATACGCAGTATTTT. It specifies CASSPVSTDTQYF.

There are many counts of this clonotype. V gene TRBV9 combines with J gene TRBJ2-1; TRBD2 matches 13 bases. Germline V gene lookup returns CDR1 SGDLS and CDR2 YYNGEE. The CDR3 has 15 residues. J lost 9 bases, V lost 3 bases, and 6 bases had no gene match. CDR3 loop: CASSGTSGRAIEQFF. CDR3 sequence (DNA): TGTGCCAGCAGCGGAACTAGCGGGAGGGCCATTGAGCAGTTCTTC.

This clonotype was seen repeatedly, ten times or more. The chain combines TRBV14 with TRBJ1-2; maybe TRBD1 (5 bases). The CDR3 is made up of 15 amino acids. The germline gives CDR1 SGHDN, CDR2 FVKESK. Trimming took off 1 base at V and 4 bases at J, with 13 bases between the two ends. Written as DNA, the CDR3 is TGTGCCAGCAGCCAAGTCGGCGGGGGAGGCTATGGCTACACCTTC. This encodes CASSQVGGGGYGYTF.

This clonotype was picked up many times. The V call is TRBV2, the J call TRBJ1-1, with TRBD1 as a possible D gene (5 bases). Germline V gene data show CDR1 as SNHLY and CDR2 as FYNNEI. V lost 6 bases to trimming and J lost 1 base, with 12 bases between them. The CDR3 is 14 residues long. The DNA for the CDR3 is TGTGCCAGCAGGGGGACGGGACCGAACACTGAAGCTTTCTTT. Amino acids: CASRGTGPNTEAFF.

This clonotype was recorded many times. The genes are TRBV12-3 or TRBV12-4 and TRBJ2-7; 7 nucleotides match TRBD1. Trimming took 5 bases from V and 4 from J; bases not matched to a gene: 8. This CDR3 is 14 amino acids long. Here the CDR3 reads CASSHTGAYYEQYF. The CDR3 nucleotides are TGTGCCAGCAGTCATACAGGGGCCTATTACGAGCAGTACTTC.

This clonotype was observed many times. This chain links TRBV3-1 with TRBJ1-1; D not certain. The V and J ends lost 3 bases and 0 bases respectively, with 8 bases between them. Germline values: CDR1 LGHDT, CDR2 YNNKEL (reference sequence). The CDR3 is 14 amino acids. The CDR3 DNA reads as TGTGCCAGCAGCCATAGGACGGTGAACACTGAAGCTTTCTTT. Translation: CASSHRTVNTEAFF.

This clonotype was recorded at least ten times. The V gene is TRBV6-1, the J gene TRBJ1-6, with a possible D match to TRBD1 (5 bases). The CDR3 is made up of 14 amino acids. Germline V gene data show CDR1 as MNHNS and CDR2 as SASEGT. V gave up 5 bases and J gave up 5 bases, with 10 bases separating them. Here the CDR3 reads CASSLGPDNSPLHF. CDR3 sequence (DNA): TGTGCCAGCAGTTTGGGGCCGGATAATTCACCCCTCCACTTT.

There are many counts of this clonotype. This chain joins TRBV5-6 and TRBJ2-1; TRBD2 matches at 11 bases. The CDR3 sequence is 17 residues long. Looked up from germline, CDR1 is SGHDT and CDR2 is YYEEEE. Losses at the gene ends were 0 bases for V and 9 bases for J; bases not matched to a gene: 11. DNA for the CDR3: TGTGCCAGCAGCTTGGCAGGTACCGGACTAGCGGGTGGTGAGCAGTTCTTC. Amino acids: CASSLAGTGLAGGEQFF.

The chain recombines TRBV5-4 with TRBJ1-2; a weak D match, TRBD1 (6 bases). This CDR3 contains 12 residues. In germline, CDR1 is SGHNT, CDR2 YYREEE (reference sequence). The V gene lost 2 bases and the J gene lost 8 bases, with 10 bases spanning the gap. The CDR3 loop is CASSFTGSGYTF. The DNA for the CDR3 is TGTGCCAGCAGCTTTACAGGGTCCGGCTACACCTTC.